The 20 T cell receptor beta chains listed next were all sequenced from one sample in a study of Ad26.COV2.S vaccination and SARS-CoV-2 variants. Using immunoSEQ multiplex PCR, the repertoire was profiled, and TCRdb retains in-frame clones only, with some absent. The sample has roughly 400,000 clones; 89% are singletons. The treatment is: roughly 18 received Ad26.COV2.S at low or high dose, single or two shots; roughly five received placebo; per-sample allocation not given. Specimens were obtained on day 63 following the first vaccine or placebo injection. The sequencing here drew on peripheral blood, taken in a trial of Ad26.COV2.S vaccine versus placebo. All receptors derive from a person between 18 and 65 years old who received the Ad26.COV2.S COVID-19 vaccine or a placebo.

This clone appeared a few times. Compared with germline, one end of the junction differs, possibly owing to a read error. This sequence joins TRBV6-1 and TRBJ2-1, with 8 bases fitting TRBD2. The CDR3 spans 14 residues. Germline CDR1 MNHNS, CDR2 SASEGT. CDR3 sequence: CASGEAGAYNEQFF. In DNA form, the CDR3 reads TGTGCCAGCGGTGAAGCGGGAGCCTACAATGAGCAGTTCTTC.

The count of this clone is one. The V call is TRBV29-1, the J call TRBJ2-1, with 7 positions matching TRBD2. This CDR3 comprises 14 residues. Trimming took 1 base from V and 8 from J; bases not matched to a gene: 8. Germline V CDR1 and CDR2: SQVTM, ANQGSEA. CDR3 DNA: TGCAGCGTTGAAGCCGGGACTAATGAGGATGAGCAGTTCTTC. The encoded protein is CSVEAGTNEDEQFF.

CDR3 sequence: CASSPVGQGYNQPQHF. The CDR3 DNA follows: TGTGCCAGCTCACCGGTAGGACAGGGTTATAATCAGCCCCAGCATTTT. The chain links TRBV18 to TRBJ1-5, with 8 positions matching TRBD1. Germline V gives CDR1 KGHSH, CDR2 LQKENI. V lost 3 bases to trimming and J lost 4 bases; unmatched junction nucleotides: 8. The CDR3 sequence is 16 residues long.

The chain links TRBV9 to TRBJ2-1; D remains ambiguous. Trimming left V 2 bases short and J 8 bases short, with 11 bases between. This CDR3 region has 13 residues. Germline CDR1 is SGDLS and CDR2 is YYNGEE. The CDR3 nucleotides are TGTGCCAGCAGCGTTGGGCCTGAGTATGAGCAGTTCTTC. This codes for CASSVGPEYEQFF.

This chain joins TRBV2 and TRBJ1-1; tentative D call: TRBD1 (5 bases). CDR3 length: 15 amino acids. V lost 3 bases to trimming and J lost 8 bases, with 19 bases between them. Germline V CDR1 and CDR2: SNHLY, FYNNEI. CDR3 nucleotides: TGTGCCAGCAGTGAGTTCGGGTGGGGCCGGGGCGAAGCTTTCTTT. Protein: CASSEFGWGRGEAFF.

In DNA form, the CDR3 reads TGTGCCAGCAGCTTAGGATTGCGGCAGGGGAGTGGCTACACCTTC. Its protein is CASSLGLRQGSGYTF. The chain employs TRBV7-9 and TRBJ1-2; weak D call: TRBD1 (6 bases). Trimming removed 1 base from V and 7 bases from J, with 16 bases in between. The length of the CDR3 is 15 residues. The V gene's germline CDR1 is SEHNR and CDR2 FQNEAQ (reference sequence). Full variable domain (missing parts from reference TRBV7-9 and TRBJ1-2): DTGVSQNPRHKITKRGQNVTFRCDPISEHNRLYWYRQTLGQGPEFLTYFQNEAQLEKSRLLSDRFSAERPKGSFSTLEIQRTEQGDSAMYLCASSLGLRQGSGYTFGSGTRLTVV.

V gene TRBV11-1 combines with J gene TRBJ2-5; 7 bases are shared with TRBD1. Germline V lookup: CDR1 SGHAT, CDR2 FQDESV (reference sequence). V shed 5 bases, J shed 2 bases, and the junction held 5 bases outside the gene matches. This CDR3 comprises 14 residues. CDR3 nucleotides: TGTGCCAGCAGCCAAAGGGGGCTACAAGAGACCCAGTACTTC. It is translated as CASSQRGLQETQYF.

The rearrangement uses TRBV3-1 (or the pseudogene TRBV3-2) and TRBJ2-2; D may be TRBD1 (6 bases). This CDR3 comprises 13 residues. Germline-derived CDR1 and CDR2 are LGHDT and YNNKEL (reference sequence). V was shortened by 4 bases and J by 4 bases, with 7 bases between the two germline ends. CDR3 loop: CASSRGGTGELFF. CDR3 nucleotide sequence: TGTGCCAGCAGCCGAGGGGGCACCGGGGAGCTGTTTTTT.

V gene TRBV6-6 combines with J gene TRBJ2-1, with 7 bases aligning to TRBD1. Per germline, CDR1 MNHNY and CDR2 SVGAGI (reference sequence). The CDR3 spans 14 residues. The V segment lost 4 bases and the J segment 8 bases; nucleotides outside the gene matches: 8. CDR3 amino acids: CASSSRQGPYEQFF. DNA for the CDR3: TGTGCCAGCAGTTCGCGACAGGGTCCCTATGAGCAGTTCTTC.

The genes are TRBV19 and TRBJ2-1, with a possible D match to TRBD2 (6 bases). The CDR3 extends over 11 amino acids. Germline CDR1 is LNHDA and CDR2 is SQIVND (reference sequence). Trimming stripped 9 bases from V and 8 bases from J, with 11 bases between. CDR3 sequence (DNA): TGTGCCAGCGGACTATTCTATGAGCAGTTCTTC. Translated: CASGLFYEQFF.

This rearrangement joins TRBV29-1 to TRBJ2-4; 7 bases fit TRBD2. This CDR3 spans 16 amino acids. V shed 0 bases and J 4 bases; nucleotides not matched to a gene: 9. Per the germline V gene, CDR1 is SQVTM and CDR2 is ANQGSEA. Here the CDR3 reads CSVEDRWEGRKNIQYF. In DNA form, the CDR3 reads TGCAGCGTTGAAGACCGGTGGGAGGGCCGGAAAAACATTCAGTACTTC.

Written as DNA, the CDR3 is TGCGCCAGCAGCCAAGGAGTTACGCAGTATTTT. Its protein product is CASSQGVTQYF. The chain links TRBV4-1 to TRBJ2-3; D remains ambiguous. CDR3 length: 11 residues. V shed 1 base and J shed 8 bases, with 4 bases lying between them. CDR1 MGHRA and CDR2 YSYEKL come from the germline V gene.

This clone showed up just once. Different DNA sequences within this sample yield the same CDR3. This chain uses TRBV24-1 with TRBJ1-1; maybe TRBD1 (5 bases). Trimming shortened V by 0 bases and J by 13 bases, and 11 bases separated the two germline ends. This CDR3 region has 12 residues. Germline CDR1 is KGHDR and CDR2 is SFDVKD. This CDR3 is CATSDLQGVGFF. CDR3 nucleotide sequence: TGTGCCACCAGTGATTTGCAGGGTGTTGGTTTCTTT.

The chain joins TRBV10-3 to TRBJ1-1; D remains ambiguous. V was cut by 2 bases and J by 0 bases, with 7 bases left in between. The CDR3 is 14 residues long. Germline CDR1 is ENHRY and CDR2 is SYGVKD. CDR3 amino acids: CAISEGTLNTEAFF. The CDR3 DNA follows: TGTGCCATCAGTGAGGGTACCCTGAACACTGAAGCTTTCTTT.

The chain has TRBV15 and TRBJ1-5; D is unresolved. The CDR3 spans 15 residues. With 0 bases removed from V and 3 bases from J, the gap between germline ends came to 9 bases. The germline V gene has CDR1 LNHNV and CDR2 YYDKDF (reference sequence). Written as DNA, the CDR3 is TGTGCCACCAGCAGAGATTTGGGCGACAATCAGCCCCAGCATTTT. It translates to CATSRDLGDNQPQHF.

This chain uses TRBV4-2 with TRBJ2-1, with 8 bases lining up with TRBD2. CDR1 and CDR2 (germline): LGHNA, YNFKEQ. The CDR3 sequence is 16 residues long. The junction had 11 bases not matched to a gene; V was cut back by 1 base and J by 9 bases. In DNA, the CDR3 is TGTGCCAGCAGCCAAGTAGGGCTAGCGGGCAACCCTGAGCAGTTCTTC. It translates to CASSQVGLAGNPEQFF.

The J gene is TRBJ2-7, the V gene TRBV6-5; D perhaps matches TRBD2 (7 bases). The germline V and J ends were trimmed by 6 bases and 2 bases, with 17 bases remaining between them. CDR1 and CDR2 from the germline V gene are MNHEY and SVGAGI. The CDR3 length is 15 residues. The CDR3 DNA follows: TGTGCCAGCAGGCCACCGGGGGGCTCAACCTACGAGCAGTACTTC. Encoded protein: CASRPPGGSTYEQYF.

V is TRBV6-5 and J is TRBJ2-5; no clear D gene. V was trimmed by 2 bases and J by 1 base, leaving 5 bases between them. This CDR3 region has 13 residues. Germline V gene data show CDR1 as MNHEY and CDR2 as SVGAGI. The CDR3 DNA is TGTGCCAGCAGTTACGGTCCCCAAGAGACCCAGTACTTC. It is translated as CASSYGPQETQYF.

The chain combines TRBV27 with TRBJ2-2; D is perhaps TRBD1 or TRBD2 (5 bases each). CDR3 length: 14 residues. Per the germline V gene, CDR1 is MNHEY and CDR2 is SMNVEV (reference sequence). Trimming shortened V by 8 bases and J by 3 bases, and 13 bases separated the two germline ends. In DNA, the CDR3 is TGTGCCAGCCGTTCGAGGGGACACACCGGGGAGCTGTTTTTT. Protein: CASRSRGHTGELFF.

J is TRBJ2-5 and V is TRBV7-9, with TRBD1 matching 9 bases. V lost 4 bases to trimming and J lost 3 bases; unmatched junction nucleotides: 9. This CDR3 region has 16 residues. The germline gives CDR1 SEHNR, CDR2 FQNEAQ (reference sequence). Here the CDR3 DNA reads TGTGCCAGCAGCTCACGGGGACAGGGAGGAGAAGAGACCCAGTACTTC. It codes for CASSSRGQGGEETQYF.